The 28 T cell receptor beta chains given below trace back to one sample, sequenced in a study of cytomegalovirus exposure and HLA in healthy donors. The PCR ran on 60 Vbeta and 13 Jbeta primers. Libraries were prepared by immunoSEQ multiplex PCR; TCRdb keeps only in-frame clonotypes and omits some of them. The data contain just under 95,000 clones, 81% of them seen just once; the ten biggest clones take up around a tenth. Input material: PBMCs. These receptors were collected from a human donor in good health.

This rearrangement joins TRBV11-2 to TRBJ1-2; a possible D gene is TRBD1 (5 bases). CDR1 is SGHAT, CDR2 FQNNGV, per germline. V gave up 5 bases and J gave up 5 bases, with 12 bases separating them. The CDR3 runs to 13 residues. The CDR3 bases are TGTGCCAGCAGCCCACAGGTTTCTTATGGCTACACCTTC. Its protein product is CASSPQVSYGYTF.

The gene calls are TRBV7-3 and TRBJ1-1; D may be TRBD1 (5 bases). Germline CDR1 reads SGHTA; CDR2 reads FQGTGA. CDR3 length: 14 amino acids. V was clipped by 5 bases and J by 4 bases, with 14 bases between them. Here the CDR3 reads CASSAIGGGTEAFF. CDR3 nucleotides: TGTGCCAGCAGCGCAATCGGGGGTGGCACTGAAGCTTTCTTT.

This clone occurred once. The rearrangement links TRBV7-2 to TRBJ2-5, with TRBD2 identical over 8 bases. Germline loops: CDR1 SGHTA, CDR2 FQGNSA. CDR3 length equals 15 residues. V dropped 1 base and J dropped 5; count of bases not matched to a gene: 6. CDR3 sequence: CASSLGPLAGETQYF. In DNA form, the CDR3 reads TGTGCCAGCAGCTTAGGCCCCTTAGCGGGGGAGACCCAGTACTTC.

This clone has just a few counts. The chain combines TRBV27 with TRBJ1-4; 10 bases fit TRBD1. This CDR3 contains 13 residues. Trimming cost V 5 bases and J 13 bases; bases outside gene matches: 7. Germline V lookup: CDR1 MNHEY, CDR2 SMNVEV (reference sequence). The CDR3 DNA reads as TGTGCCAGCAGTGCCGGGACAGGGGAGAGACTGTTTTTT. It codes for CASSAGTGERLFF.

This clone has a single count. V and J are TRBV7-8 and TRBJ2-4; 10 positions agree with TRBD2. This CDR3 spans 19 amino acids. Germline lookup yields CDR1 SGHVS and CDR2 FQNEAQ. V lost 1 base to trimming and J lost 6 bases; unmatched junction nucleotides: 15. CDR3 region: CASSLGPLAGAGVGNIQYF. CDR3 DNA sequence: TGTGCCAGCAGCTTAGGACCGCTAGCGGGAGCCGGCGTGGGAAACATTCAGTACTTC.

CDR3 nucleotides: TGTGCCAGTAGGCAGAACCGGGACAACAATCAGCCCCAGCATTTT. This gives the protein CASRQNRDNNQPQHF. The chain joins TRBV19 to TRBJ1-5; weak D call: TRBD1 (6 bases). Trimming pared 6 bases from V and 3 bases from J, leaving 15 bases between. The CDR3 extends over 15 amino acids. CDR1 is LNHDA and CDR2 is SQIVND in the germline V gene (reference sequence).

The chain recombines TRBV5-5 with TRBJ1-1, with a tentative D call TRBD1 (5 bases). Per germline, CDR1 SGHKS and CDR2 YYEKEE (reference sequence). The CDR3 totals 14 residues. V dropped 1 base and J dropped 2 bases, with 9 bases sitting between them. CDR3 region: CASSLPQGNTEAFF. The CDR3 DNA reads as TGTGCCAGCAGCTTGCCCCAGGGTAACACTGAAGCTTTCTTT.

The table lists this clone with a few counts. The rearrangement links TRBV2 to TRBJ1-4, with 8 positions matching TRBD1. The CDR3 has 15 residues. Germline CDR1 and CDR2: SNHLY and FYNNEI. J lost 7 bases, V lost 3 bases, and 7 bases had no gene match. CDR3 coding DNA: TGTGCCAGCAGTGAGGACAGGGCCGGTGGTGAAAAACTGTTTTTT. It encodes CASSEDRAGGEKLFF.

The chain employs TRBV18 and TRBJ2-3; 9 bases line up with TRBD1. Per the germline V gene, CDR1 is KGHSH and CDR2 is LQKENI. The CDR3 runs 14 residues. After removal of 6 bases from V and 2 bases from J, the junction contained 3 bases not matched to a gene. CDR3 in amino acids: CASSWTGDTDTQYF. The DNA for the CDR3 is TGTGCCAGCTCTTGGACAGGGGACACAGATACGCAGTATTTT. The full variable domain, in which reference TRBV18 and TRBJ2-3 provide the parts outside the CDR3, is NAGVMQNPRHLVRRRGQEARLRCSPMKGHSHVYWYRQLPEEGLKFMVYLQKENIIDESGMPKERFSAEFPKEGPSILRIQQVVRGDSAAYFCASSWTGDTDTQYFGPGTRLTVL.

The chain recombines TRBV5-4 with TRBJ2-2; 8 positions match TRBD1. Trimming at V came to 0 bases and at J to 2 bases, leaving 6 bases not matched to a gene. Germline-derived CDR1 and CDR2 are SGHNT and YYREEE (reference sequence). The CDR3 covers 17 residues. This CDR3 is CASSLGQGKSNTGELFF. The CDR3 bases are TGTGCCAGCAGCTTGGGACAGGGGAAGTCTAACACCGGGGAGCTGTTTTTT. The full variable domain, with the rest looked up from reference TRBV5-4 and TRBJ2-2, is ETGVTQSPTHLIKTRGQQVTLRCSSQSGHNTVSWYQQALGQGPQFIFQYYREEENGRGNFPPRFSGLQFPNYSSELNVNALELDDSALYLCASSLGQGKSNTGELFFGEGSRLTVL.

V usage is TRBV6-1 and J usage is TRBJ2-3, with 7 bases aligning to TRBD1. This CDR3 contains 14 residues. From germline, CDR1 is MNHNS and CDR2 SASEGT. V trimming: 5 bases; J trimming: 8 bases; junction bases outside the gene matches: 10. The CDR3 protein is CASSSGTVVVTQYF. DNA of the CDR3: TGTGCCAGCAGTTCAGGGACAGTGGTCGTTACGCAGTATTTT.

The CDR3 DNA sequence: TGTGCCAGCAGCTTGGCGGCCGGACAGGGATACTCTGGGGCCAACGTCCTGACTTTC. The encoded protein is CASSLAAGQGYSGANVLTF. The chain is built from TRBV5-6 and TRBJ2-6, with 8 positions matching TRBD1. Germline trimming cut 0 bases from V and 0 bases from J; bases unmatched to any gene: 8. CDR3 length: 19 amino acids. Germline values: CDR1 SGHDT, CDR2 YYEEEE.

The chain has TRBV10-3 and TRBJ1-4; D gene ambiguous. Looked up from germline, CDR1 is ENHRY and CDR2 is SYGVKD. The CDR3 has 15 amino acids. The V and J ends lost 6 bases and 3 bases respectively, with 14 bases between them. The CDR3 here is CAISPTGRANEKLFF. CDR3 DNA sequence: TGTGCCATCAGCCCCACCGGGAGGGCTAATGAAAAACTGTTTTTT.

The chain carries TRBV14 and TRBJ2-1, with D tentatively TRBD2 (5 bases). CDR3 size: 17 residues. Germline values: CDR1 SGHDN, CDR2 FVKESK. Trimming pared 4 bases from V and 3 bases from J, leaving 19 bases between. Written as DNA, the CDR3 is TGTGCCAGCAGCCGAATGACCGGACTCTCCTTCTACAATGAGCAGTTCTTC. It codes for CASSRMTGLSFYNEQFF.

The V gene is TRBV18, the J gene TRBJ1-3; 10 nucleotides align to TRBD1. This CDR3 has 15 residues. The V gene end was trimmed by 3 bases and the J gene end by 2 bases; junction bases not matched to a gene: 1. Germline V gene sequence: CDR1 KGHSH, CDR2 LQKENI. This CDR3 is CASSPGTGAGNTIYF. As DNA, the CDR3 is TGTGCCAGCTCACCTGGGACAGGGGCTGGAAACACCATATATTTT. Drawing the rest from reference TRBV18 and TRBJ1-3, the complete variable domain is NAGVMQNPRHLVRRRGQEARLRCSPMKGHSHVYWYRQLPEEGLKFMVYLQKENIIDESGMPKERFSAEFPKEGPSILRIQQVVRGDSAAYFCASSPGTGAGNTIYFGEGSWLTVV.

Written as DNA, the CDR3 is TGCGCCAGCAGCTTGGAGGGACTAGGGGGAGAGACCCAGTACTTC. This codes for CASSLEGLGGETQYF. V gene TRBV5-1 combines with J gene TRBJ2-5, with 8 positions matching TRBD2. There are 15 residues in the CDR3. Germline CDR1 and CDR2: SGHRS and YFSETQ. Trimming at V came to 0 bases and at J to 4 bases, leaving 5 bases not matched to a gene.

The chain is built from TRBV9 and TRBJ2-1; 10 bases are a match to TRBD2. After removal of 1 base from V and 3 bases from J, the junction contained 7 bases not matched to a gene. The length of the CDR3 is 17 residues. Germline V CDR1 and CDR2: SGDLS, YYNGEE. The CDR3 region is CASSVTLRLAGYNEQFF. For the CDR3, the DNA is TGTGCCAGCAGCGTAACCCTCCGACTAGCGGGCTACAATGAGCAGTTCTTC.

This chain links TRBV7-2 with TRBJ2-5; no reliable D call. With 2 bases removed from V and 4 bases from J, the gap between germline ends came to 14 bases. Germline V gene data show CDR1 as SGHTA and CDR2 as FQGNSA. The CDR3 extends over 15 amino acids. CDR3 region: CASSLNQVFAETQYF. CDR3 sequence (DNA): TGTGCCAGCAGCTTAAATCAGGTGTTCGCAGAGACCCAGTACTTC.

The V gene is TRBV7-8, the J gene TRBJ1-2, with 7 bases matching TRBD1. The CDR3 contains 12 residues. Germline assignment: CDR1 SGHVS and CDR2 FQNEAQ. The ends lost 4 bases at V and 8 bases at J; junction bases unmatched: 4. The CDR3 DNA is TGTGCCAGCAGCTCCGGGACAGAGGGCTACACCTTC. The encoded protein is CASSSGTEGYTF.

The CDR3 nucleotides read TGCGCCAGCAGCTCGGGGGGCAAGCTGCAAGAGACCCAGTACTTC. As protein: CASSSGGKLQETQYF. The rearrangement links TRBV5-1 to TRBJ2-5, with a possible D match to TRBD2 (7 bases). CDR1 and CDR2 (germline): SGHRS, YFSETQ. The length of the CDR3 is 15 residues. V shed 3 bases and J shed 2 bases, with 14 bases lying between them.

This clone was found once. The junction does not match germline at one end; this may be a read error. The rearrangement uses TRBV7-9 and TRBJ2-5, with D unresolved. This CDR3 is built from 14 residues. CDR1 and CDR2 from the germline V gene are SEHNR and FQNEAQ (reference sequence). The DNA for the CDR3 is TGTGCCAGCAGCTTAACCGGGTCTCAAGGGACCCAGTACTTC. The encoded protein is CASSLTGSQGTQYF.

This clone was observed a handful of times. V usage is TRBV2 and J usage is TRBJ1-1; 7 bases line up with TRBD1. Germline loops: CDR1 SNHLY, CDR2 FYNNEI. Trimming cost V 6 bases and J 3 bases; bases outside gene matches: 1. The CDR3 is 12 amino acids. The CDR3 loop is CASSTGDTEAFF. The CDR3 DNA reads TGTGCCAGCAGCACAGGGGACACTGAAGCTTTCTTT.

The table lists this clone with a count of one. V and J are TRBV5-4 and TRBJ2-7, with D perhaps TRBD2 (5 bases). The CDR3 length is 16 residues. The V and J ends lost 0 bases and 3 bases respectively, with 16 bases between them. Germline V CDR1 and CDR2: SGHNT, YYREEE (reference sequence). In nucleotides, the CDR3 is TGTGCCAGCAGCTTGGAAGGGAGTCCTGGGCGCTACGAGCAGTACTTC. Residues: CASSLEGSPGRYEQYF. Filled out from reference TRBV5-4 and TRBJ2-7, the complete variable domain reads ETGVTQSPTHLIKTRGQQVTLRCSSQSGHNTVSWYQQALGQGPQFIFQYYREEENGRGNFPPRFSGLQFPNYSSELNVNALELDDSALYLCASSLEGSPGRYEQYFGPGTRLTVT.

The rearrangement uses TRBV29-1 and TRBJ2-1; the match to TRBD1 covers 7 bases. CDR1 is SQVTM and CDR2 is ANQGSEA in the germline V gene. The V segment lost 4 bases and the J segment 4 bases; nucleotides outside the gene matches: 4. The CDR3 consists of 13 residues. CDR3 in amino acids: CSVGRDRYNEQFF. The CDR3 nucleotides read TGCAGCGTTGGTCGGGACAGATACAATGAGCAGTTCTTC.

This clone showed up just once. This rearrangement joins TRBV7-3 to TRBJ2-1, with D possibly being TRBD2 (5 bases). Germline CDR1 is SGHTA and CDR2 is FQGTGA. The CDR3 extends over 13 amino acids. Trimming pared 5 bases from V and 11 bases from J, leaving 16 bases between. CDR3 coding DNA: TGTGCCAGCAGCCCCCGCCCGAGGACTCAGCAGTTCTTC. Translated: CASSPRPRTQQFF.

The chain uses TRBV10-2 and TRBJ1-2; 11 bases align to TRBD1. The germline V gene has CDR1 WSHSY and CDR2 SAAADI. The trim removed 6 bases at V and 8 bases at J, leaving 8 bases unmatched. The CDR3 totals 14 residues. For the CDR3, the DNA is TGCGCCAGCAGAAACGGACAGGGGGCCTTAGGCTACACCTTC. Its translation: CASRNGQGALGYTF.

This chain uses TRBV6-5 with TRBJ2-7; D might be TRBD2 (6 bases). CDR1 and CDR2 from the germline V gene are MNHEY and SVGAGI. The CDR3 sequence is 15 residues long. V lost 0 bases to trimming and J lost 4 bases, with 13 bases between them. CDR3 in amino acids: CASSYSRDVGYEQYF. The DNA for the CDR3 is TGTGCCAGCAGTTACTCGCGGGACGTTGGGTACGAGCAGTACTTC.

For this clone: Other DNA variants within this sample encode the same CDR3. V gene TRBV4-1 combines with J gene TRBJ2-7, with 7 bases aligning to TRBD1. CDR1 is MGHRA, CDR2 YSYEKL, per germline. There are 15 residues in the CDR3. Germline trimming cut 1 base from V and 6 bases from J; bases unmatched to any gene: 9. The CDR3 sequence: CASSQVRDRGAEQYF. The DNA of the CDR3 is TGCGCCAGCAGCCAAGTTAGGGACAGAGGGGCCGAGCAGTACTTC.